This TCR beta chain was documented in a study of glioma-infiltrating T cells after dendritic cell vaccination. Study context: Dendritic cells derived from monocytes and pulsed with autologous tumor lysate formed the vaccine.

Germline assignment: CDR1 SGHRS and CDR2 YFSETQ. Trimming took off 4 bases at V and 5 bases at J, with 13 bases between the two ends. This CDR3 contains 14 residues. This clone came up a few times. Antigen unknown. Other DNA sequences within the sample encode an identical CDR3. Broader study findings: Survival was not directly related to TCR clonality in these patients.

The assay was immunoSEQ multiplex PCR, and TCRdb's table has in-frame clones only and misses some. This table has about 90,000 clones, about 85% appearing once. The source of this sequence is a human donor with glioblastoma. This specimen consisted of blood, obtained before dendritic cell vaccination. The chain links TRBV5-1 to TRBJ2-1, with a tentative D call TRBD2 (5 bases). The CDR3 nucleotides read TGCGCCAGCAGCCCCCAGTCCGGGGACAATGAGCAGTTCTTC. Its protein is CASSPQSGDNEQFF.